Ten or more counts support the clone carrying this T cell receptor (beta chain). The antigen is unknown. This sample was included in a study of T cells in Graves' hyperthyroidism and ophthalmopathy. Amplified TCR beta CDR3 regions derived from RNA transcripts. HTBI primers were employed in a first-round RT-PCR of the TCR CDR3. TCRdb processed the multiplex PCR reads anew with MiXCR; each CDR3 protein has one entry. The table lists approximately 690,000 distinct CDR3 sequences, around 20% of them singletons. Exclusion criteria comprised uncontrolled infection, other autoimmune disease, pregnancy or lactation. Clinical symptoms, serum thyroxine, TRAb, thyroid ultrasound and orbital computed tomography established diagnosis. Study conclusions and caveats: In the blood, most expanded thyroid clonotypes above 0.001 appeared as well.

This CDR3 contains 17 residues. Germline CDR1 reads SGHKS; CDR2 reads YYEKEE (reference sequence). V gave up 4 bases and J gave up 6 bases, with 24 bases separating them. Sample: blood. The receptor was derived from a man under 40 with Graves' ophthalmopathy. The chain is built from TRBV5-5 and TRBJ2-3, with D perhaps TRBD1 (7 bases). The CDR3 DNA is TGTGCCAGCAGCCCCCAGGGGAAGGGGGCTCGGGGGGATACGCAGTATTTT. Encoded protein: CASSPQGKGARGDTQYF.